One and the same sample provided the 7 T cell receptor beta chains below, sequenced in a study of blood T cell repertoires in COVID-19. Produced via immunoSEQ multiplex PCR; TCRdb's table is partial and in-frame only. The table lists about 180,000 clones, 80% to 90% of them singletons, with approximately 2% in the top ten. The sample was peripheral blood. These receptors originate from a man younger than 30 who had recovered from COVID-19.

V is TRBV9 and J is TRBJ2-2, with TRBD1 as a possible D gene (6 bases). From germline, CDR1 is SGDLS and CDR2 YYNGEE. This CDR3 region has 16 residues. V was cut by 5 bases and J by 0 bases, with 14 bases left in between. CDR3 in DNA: TGTGCCAGCAGGGCCTGGGACAATGCGAACACCGGGGAGCTGTTTTTT. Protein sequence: CASRAWDNANTGELFF.

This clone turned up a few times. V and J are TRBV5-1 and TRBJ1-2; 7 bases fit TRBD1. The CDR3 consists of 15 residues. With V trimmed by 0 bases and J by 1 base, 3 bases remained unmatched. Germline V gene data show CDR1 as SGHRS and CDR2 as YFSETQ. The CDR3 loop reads CASSLEGDSNYGYTF. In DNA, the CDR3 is TGCGCCAGCAGCTTGGAGGGGGACAGTAACTATGGCTACACCTTC.

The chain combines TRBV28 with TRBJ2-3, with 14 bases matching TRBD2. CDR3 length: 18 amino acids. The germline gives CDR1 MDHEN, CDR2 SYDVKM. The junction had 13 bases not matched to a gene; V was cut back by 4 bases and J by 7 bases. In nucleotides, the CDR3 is TGTGCCAGCAGTTCCAGACTAGCGGGAGGGCCTTTGGTCCATACGCAGTATTTT. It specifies CASSSRLAGGPLVHTQYF.

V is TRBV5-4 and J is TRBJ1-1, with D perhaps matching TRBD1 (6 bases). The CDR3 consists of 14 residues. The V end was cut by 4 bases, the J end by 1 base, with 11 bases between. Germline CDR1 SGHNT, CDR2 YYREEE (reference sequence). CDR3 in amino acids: CASSPGTRNTEAFF. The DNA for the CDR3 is TGTGCCAGCAGCCCAGGGACACGGAACACTGAAGCTTTCTTT.

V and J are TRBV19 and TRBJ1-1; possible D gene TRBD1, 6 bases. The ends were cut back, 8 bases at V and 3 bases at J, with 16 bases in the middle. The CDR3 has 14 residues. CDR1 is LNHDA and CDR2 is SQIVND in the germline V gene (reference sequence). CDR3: CASVPGGGDTEAFF. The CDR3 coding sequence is TGTGCCAGTGTACCTGGGGGCGGTGACACTGAAGCTTTCTTT.

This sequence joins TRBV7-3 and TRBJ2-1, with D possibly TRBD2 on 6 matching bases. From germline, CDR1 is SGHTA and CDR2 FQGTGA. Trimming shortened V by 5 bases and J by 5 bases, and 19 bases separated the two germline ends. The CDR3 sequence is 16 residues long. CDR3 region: CASSASSGTLHNEQFF. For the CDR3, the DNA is TGTGCCAGCAGCGCGTCGTCCGGGACTTTACACAATGAGCAGTTCTTC.

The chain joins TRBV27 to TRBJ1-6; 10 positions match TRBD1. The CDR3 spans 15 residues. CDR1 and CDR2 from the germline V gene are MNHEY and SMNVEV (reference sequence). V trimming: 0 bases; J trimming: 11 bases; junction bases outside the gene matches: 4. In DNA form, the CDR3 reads TGTGCCAGCAGTTTATCGGGGACAGGGGTGGCACCCCTCCACTTT. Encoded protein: CASSLSGTGVAPLHF.